One sample yielded the 11 T cell receptor beta chains listed below, sequenced in a study of CD8 T cells in ankylosing spondylitis (TCRdb year 2017). The antigens these receptors bind are not known. Study-wide conclusions, independent of this receptor: Blood from ankylosing spondylitis patients appeared to be characterized by a TCR beta motif composed of several highly homologous amino acid variants.

The library was prepared using 5' RACE. The sequencing machine was an Illumina HiSeq 2500. TCRdb reworked the public reads: Q25 trimming with fastp, MiXCR clone assembly, productive beta chains retained. Each CDR3 protein gets just one entry, which takes the most common genes and DNA from the rows behind it. The sample table shows 750,000 to 850,000 distinct CDR3 sequences, and about an eighth are seen once. The leading ten clones occupy roughly 0.51% of the sample. Specimen: blood, either unsorted or a sorted T cell fraction (not recorded which). The receptors originated from a male donor with ankylosing spondylitis.

The CDR3 DNA reads as TGTGCCAGCTCACCACGGGGGGCAGGGGTTTTGAACACTGAAGCTTTCTTT. Translation gives CASSPRGAGVLNTEAFF. This rearrangement joins TRBV18 to TRBJ1-1; the D gene is possibly TRBD1 (6 bases). The germline CDR1 and CDR2 sequences are KGHSH and LQKENI. CDR3 length: 17 residues. Trimming left V 1 base short and J 0 bases short, with 15 bases between.

The CDR3 nucleotides read TGTGCCATCAGTGAGTTTGACGCGGAGAACACTGAAGCTTTCTTT. It is translated as CAISEFDAENTEAFF. The V and J genes are TRBV10-3 and TRBJ1-1; D is uncertain. The CDR3 sequence is 15 residues long. V dropped 1 base and J dropped 1 base, with 10 bases sitting between them. The V gene's germline CDR1 is ENHRY and CDR2 SYGVKD.

In this sample, this clonotype turned up a few times. The J gene is TRBJ2-1, the V gene TRBV4-2, with D maybe TRBD1 (6 bases). V was trimmed by 0 bases and J by 8 bases, leaving 14 bases between them. Germline values: CDR1 LGHNA, CDR2 YNFKEQ. The CDR3 totals 15 residues. The CDR3 sequence is CASSQDEGDGYEQFF. CDR3 DNA: TGTGCCAGCAGCCAAGATGAGGGGGACGGCTATGAGCAGTTCTTC.

The sample holds many counts of this clonotype. The chain carries TRBV20-1 and TRBJ1-1; D call uncertain. This CDR3 region has 11 residues. Trimming pared 0 bases from V and 5 bases from J, leaving 4 bases between. Per germline, CDR1 DFQATT and CDR2 SNEGSKA (reference sequence). The CDR3 sequence is CSAREVTEAFF. The CDR3 DNA reads TGCAGTGCTAGAGAGGTAACTGAAGCTTTCTTT.

This clonotype was recorded many times. The chain links TRBV7-8 to TRBJ2-1; possibly TRBD1 for D (5 bases). The CDR3 is 15 residues long. The V gene's germline CDR1 is SGHVS and CDR2 FQNEAQ. The V end was cut by 1 base, the J end by 2 bases, with 9 bases between. In DNA, the CDR3 is TGTGCCAGCAGCTTAGGCCAGGGAACCTACAATGAGCAGTTCTTC. This translates into CASSLGQGTYNEQFF.

This clonotype showed up just a few times. The chain joins TRBV7-2 to TRBJ2-5; no clear D gene. V lost 2 bases to trimming and J lost 1 base, with 5 bases between them. CDR1 and CDR2 from the germline V gene are SGHTA and FQGNSA. The CDR3 is 13 residues long. Here the CDR3 reads CASSLWTQETQYF. CDR3 coding DNA: TGTGCCAGCAGCTTATGGACCCAAGAGACCCAGTACTTC.

The rearrangement links TRBV27 to TRBJ2-6; maybe TRBD2 (6 bases). The CDR3 has 17 amino acids. Germline values: CDR1 MNHEY, CDR2 SMNVEV (reference sequence). Trimming took off 2 bases at V and 2 bases at J, with 13 bases between the two ends. CDR3: CASSLIGTAAGANVLTF. The CDR3 nucleotides are TGTGCCAGCAGTTTAATCGGGACTGCCGCTGGGGCCAACGTCCTGACTTTC.

This clonotype was seen more than once but under ten times. The chain combines TRBV6-5 with TRBJ1-6; the D gene is possibly TRBD1 (5 bases). The CDR3 covers 17 residues. Trimming removed 3 bases from V and 0 bases from J, with 12 bases in between. CDR1 MNHEY and CDR2 SVGAGI come from the germline V gene. This CDR3 is CASSYATENSYNSPLHF. Written as DNA, the CDR3 is TGTGCCAGCAGTTATGCGACAGAAAACTCCTATAATTCACCCCTCCACTTT.

The CDR3 here is CASTLFVGVEAFF. CDR3 in DNA: TGTGCCAGCACTCTTTTCGTCGGGGTTGAAGCTTTCTTT. The rearrangement uses TRBV12-3 or TRBV12-4 and TRBJ1-1; D is unclear. This CDR3 comprises 13 residues. V gave up 7 bases and J gave up 7 bases, with 16 bases separating them.

The rearrangement links TRBV12-3 or TRBV12-4 to TRBJ1-1; D remains unclear. There are 15 residues in the CDR3. Trimming pared 4 bases from V and 1 base from J, leaving 13 bases between. The CDR3 region is CASSSTTLANTEAFF. CDR3 coding DNA: TGTGCCAGCAGTTCCACGACCTTGGCGAACACTGAAGCTTTCTTT.

This clonotype was counted a few times. CDR3 region: CASSKRTSGTYEQYF. The CDR3, as DNA: TGTGCCAGCTCGAAAAGGACTAGCGGTACCTACGAGCAGTACTTC. V usage is TRBV2 and J usage is TRBJ2-7, with 10 bases that match TRBD2. J gave up 2 bases and V 8 bases, and 9 bases lay outside the gene matches. Germline V gene data show CDR1 as SNHLY and CDR2 as FYNNEI. The CDR3 covers 15 residues.